What follows is one TCR beta chain and its context. Its antigen is as yet unknown. The entry originates in a study of Ad26.COV2.S vaccination and SARS-CoV-2 variants. As for treatment: around 19 received Ad26.COV2.S at low or high dose, single or two shots; roughly 5 received placebo; per-sample allocation not given. Following the first vaccine or placebo injection, samples were taken on day 63. The table came from immunoSEQ multiplex PCR; TCRdb's copy has only in-frame clones and leaves some out. Of about 470,000 clones detected, roughly 88% appear once; the ten largest clones hold approximately 4.3%. Trimming removed 3 bases from V and 5 bases from J; junction bases left unmatched: 9. Germline V gene sequence: CDR1 SGHTA, CDR2 FQGTGA. This CDR3 comprises 16 residues. Study outcomes and limitations: Vaccine recipients had higher spike-specific TCR breadth than placebo recipients.

The genes are TRBV7-3 and TRBJ2-1; 8 bases are shared with TRBD1. The TCR sequence derives from a person aged 18-60 years who received the Ad26.COV2.S COVID-19 vaccine or a placebo. The sequences come from peripheral blood, collected in a trial of Ad26.COV2.S vaccine versus placebo. Here the CDR3 DNA reads TGTGCCAGCAGCTTCGGACAGGGAACCTTTGACAATGAGCAGTTCTTC. Residues: CASSFGQGTFDNEQFF.